These 9 T cell receptor beta chains were sequenced from one sample in a study of long-term antiretroviral therapy in people with HIV. Survey level was the resolution at which the v3.0 immunoSEQ assay ran. The data were produced by immunoSEQ multiplex PCR, yet TCRdb's version contains in-frame clones alone and is incomplete. The profile shows around 38,000 clones, approximately 94% of them singletons. The starting material was unsorted PBMCs, obtained about 9.1 years after starting antiretroviral therapy. These receptor sequences come from a man under 40 with HIV.

The chain couples TRBV28 to TRBJ2-7; TRBD1 agrees at 10 bases. CDR1 and CDR2 from the germline V gene are MDHEN and SYDVKM. The CDR3 covers 17 residues. Trimming took 3 bases from V and 6 from J; bases not matched to a gene: 14. The CDR3 region is CASSLVVGQGSLGEQYF. CDR3 in DNA: TGTGCCAGCAGTTTGGTTGTGGGACAGGGGTCCTTGGGCGAGCAGTACTTC.

CDR3 coding DNA: TGTGCCAGCAGCGACAGGCTCGAGCAGTACTTC. Translating it yields CASSDRLEQYF. The chain uses TRBV7-6 and TRBJ2-7; tentative D call: TRBD1 (6 bases). Germline V gives CDR1 SGHVS, CDR2 FNYEAQ. Trimming stripped 5 bases from V and 6 bases from J, with 8 bases between. The CDR3 contains 11 residues.

This clone was seen just once. The chain uses TRBV7-9 and TRBJ2-5; tentatively, D is TRBD2 (6 bases). V was trimmed by 5 bases and J by 7 bases, leaving 14 bases between them. The CDR3 runs 13 residues. Germline lookup yields CDR1 SEHNR and CDR2 FQNEAQ (reference sequence). The chain's CDR3 is CASSPRLDGTQYF. The CDR3 DNA sequence: TGTGCCAGCAGCCCCCGACTAGACGGGACCCAGTACTTC.

The chain couples TRBV16 to TRBJ1-2, with 7 bases fitting TRBD1. The CDR3 is made up of 14 amino acids. V shed 0 bases and J 7 bases; nucleotides not matched to a gene: 5. The germline CDR1 and CDR2 sequences are KGHSY and FQNENV. The CDR3 protein is CASSQSPGGLGYTF. The CDR3 nucleotides read TGTGCCAGCAGCCAATCCCCAGGGGGGCTTGGCTACACCTTC.

The chain couples TRBV15 to TRBJ2-2, with 7 bases that match TRBD1. CDR1 and CDR2 from the germline V gene are LNHNV and YYDKDF (reference sequence). V lost 0 bases, J lost 0 bases, and 4 bases stayed unmatched. The CDR3 contains 17 residues. CDR3 DNA sequence: TGTGCCACCAGCAGAGAAACAGGGGCCTCGAACACCGGGGAGCTGTTTTTT. Its protein product is CATSRETGASNTGELFF.

This chain links TRBV6-5 with TRBJ1-2; TRBD1 matches at 8 bases. CDR1 MNHEY and CDR2 SVGAGI come from the germline V gene. There are 14 residues in the CDR3. Trimming cost V 6 bases and J 2 bases; bases outside gene matches: 5. The CDR3 region is CASRDGTGNYGYTF. The CDR3 region has the DNA TGTGCCAGCAGAGATGGGACAGGAAACTATGGCTACACCTTC.

The chain recombines TRBV6-5 with TRBJ2-5, with 9 bases aligning to TRBD2. Germline V gene lookup returns CDR1 MNHEY and CDR2 SVGAGI. With 4 bases clipped from V and 4 bases from J, the junction kept 7 bases outside the gene matches. This CDR3 region has 15 residues. In DNA, the CDR3 is TGTGCCAGCAGTTCCCTGCGGGGGGGCATAGAGACCCAGTACTTC. This translates into CASSSLRGGIETQYF.

The chain has TRBV6-6 and TRBJ1-5, with D unresolved. In germline, CDR1 is MNHNY, CDR2 SVGAGI (reference sequence). The CDR3 has 15 residues. The V end lost 0 bases, the J end lost 1 base, and 7 bases lay between the germline ends. The CDR3 spells CASSYSFQSNQPQHF. CDR3 DNA: TGTGCCAGCAGTTACTCATTCCAAAGCAATCAGCCCCAGCATTTT.

This chain joins TRBV7-9 and TRBJ1-5; 7 bases agree with TRBD1. V shed 5 bases, J shed 7 bases, and the junction held 8 bases outside the gene matches. The CDR3 extends over 14 amino acids. The germline gives CDR1 SEHNR, CDR2 FQNEAQ (reference sequence). CDR3 DNA sequence: TGTGCCAGCAGCGTAACAGGGGCGGTGCAGCCCCAGCATTTT. This translates into CASSVTGAVQPQHF.